What follows are 23 T cell receptor beta chains derived from one specimen sequenced in a study of metastatic and nonmetastatic thyroid tumors. Patients were all untreated before their thyroid surgery. TCRdb re-processed the PCR reads through MiXCR. This table holds 100,000 or so clones, under 15% found once. The material sequenced was blood. The source is a female donor with papillary thyroid cancer or a benign thyroid nodule (not recorded which). Some clones in this sample may be carry-over from other donors' samples.

As regards this clone: A much larger clonotype is one base distant, so this may be a read error. The chain uses TRBV20-1 and TRBJ2-1; TRBD2 aligns across 7 bases. Germline CDR1 reads DFQATT; CDR2 reads SNEGSKA (reference sequence). J gave up 8 bases and V 3 bases, and 10 bases lay outside the gene matches. The CDR3 runs to 14 residues. Here the CDR3 DNA reads TGCAGTGCTAGCGTTCGGGGGGAGGGTTATGAGCAGTTCTTC. It is translated as CSASVRGEGYEQFF.

The chain recombines TRBV5-5 with TRBJ1-5; D gene uncertain. Looked up from germline, CDR1 is SGHKS and CDR2 is YYEKEE (reference sequence). V gave up 7 bases and J gave up 3 bases, with 17 bases separating them. The length of the CDR3 is 15 residues. The CDR3 loop is CASGMEIGDNQPQHF. Here the CDR3 DNA reads TGTGCCAGCGGTATGGAAATAGGTGACAATCAGCCCCAGCATTTT.

This clone occurred many times. The V and J genes are TRBV12-3 or TRBV12-4 and TRBJ2-2; 12 nucleotides line up with TRBD1. Unmatched junction bases numbered 6, after V lost 3 bases and J lost 7 bases. The CDR3 loop spans 16 amino acids. CDR3 amino acids: CASSFRDRGLVGELFF. The CDR3, as DNA: TGTGCCAGCAGTTTCAGGGACAGGGGGCTAGTCGGGGAGCTGTTTTTT.

Remarks on this clone: The germline gene is not matched at one end of the junction; a read error may be the cause. The rearrangement uses TRBV28 and TRBJ1-6; possibly TRBD1 for D (6 bases). CDR1 is MDHEN and CDR2 is SYDVKM in the germline V gene. CDR3 length: 15 amino acids. DNA for the CDR3: TGCGCCGGCAGTACAGGGCCGTCCTATAATTCACCCCTCCACTTT. Protein: CAGSTGPSYNSPLHF.

This clone was seen once. The chain links TRBV9 to TRBJ2-3, with D possibly matching TRBD1 (5 bases). Germline loops: CDR1 SGDLS, CDR2 YYNGEE. Trimming shortened V by 2 bases and J by 5 bases, and 12 bases separated the two germline ends. The CDR3 length is 14 residues. The CDR3, as DNA: TGTGCCAGCAGCGTGGAAGGGGAAGGAGATACGCAGTATTTT. Its protein is CASSVEGEGDTQYF.

On this clone: This may come from a read error, since a much larger clone is one base off. Distinct nucleotide sequences in the sample also encode this CDR3. The chain has TRBV15 and TRBJ1-5, with TRBD1 matching over 7 bases. The CDR3 contains 14 residues. Germline CDR1 is LNHNV and CDR2 is YYDKDF (reference sequence). V dropped 3 bases and J dropped 9; count of bases not matched to a gene: 8. The CDR3 DNA follows: TGTGCCACCAGCAGGTCAACAGGGGAAGGGCCCCAGCATTTT. Protein product: CATSRSTGEGPQHF.

This clone was observed at least ten times. V gene TRBV6-1 combines with J gene TRBJ2-7; no reliable D call. V lost 4 bases, J lost 3 bases, and 10 bases lay in between. CDR1 is MNHNS and CDR2 is SASEGT in the germline V gene. This CDR3 is 13 amino acids long. CDR3 DNA sequence: TGTGCCAGCAGTGTAACTGATCTCTACGAGCAGTACTTC. Protein sequence: CASSVTDLYEQYF.

The CDR3 region has the DNA TGTGCCAGCAGTTCCCCGGTACAGGTGGCTGGGGCCAACGTCCTGACTTTC. This encodes CASSSPVQVAGANVLTF. The chain joins TRBV27 to TRBJ2-6, with D perhaps matching TRBD1 (5 bases). This CDR3 comprises 17 residues. The V gene's germline CDR1 is MNHEY and CDR2 SMNVEV (reference sequence). V was trimmed by 4 bases and J by 2 bases, leaving 15 bases between them.

This clone came up many times. The chain couples TRBV7-9 to TRBJ1-1, with a weak D call TRBD1 (6 bases). Germline lookup yields CDR1 SEHNR and CDR2 FQNEAQ (reference sequence). The CDR3 has 13 residues. V was pared by 7 bases and J by 3 bases, with 12 bases between. The CDR3 spells CASTLRGDTEAFF. DNA for the CDR3: TGTGCCAGCACCCTTAGGGGGGACACTGAAGCTTTCTTT.

This clone was counted at least ten times. This chain joins TRBV5-6 and TRBJ2-3; D is perhaps TRBD1 or TRBD2 (6 bases each). This CDR3 has 16 amino acids. Germline CDR1 and CDR2: SGHDT and YYEEEE. Trimming shortened V by 3 bases and J by 6 bases, and 20 bases separated the two germline ends. The CDR3 coding sequence is TGTGCCAGCAGCTCCGTTGGAGGGGGACTCGCGGATACGCAGTATTTT. Translating gives CASSSVGGGLADTQYF. The full variable domain, completed using reference TRBV5-6 and TRBJ2-3, is DAGVTQSPTHLIKTRGQQVTLRCSPKSGHDTVSWYQQALGQGPQFIFQYYEEEERQRGNFPDRFSGHQFPNYSSELNVNALLLGDSALYLCASSSVGGGLADTQYFGPGTRLTVL.

As for this clone: Compared with germline, one end of the junction differs, possibly owing to a read error. Other DNA variants within this sample encode the same CDR3. The chain combines TRBV19 with TRBJ2-3; TRBD2 matches at 7 bases. The germline CDR1 and CDR2 sequences are LNHDA and SQIVND (reference sequence). This CDR3 spans 17 amino acids. CDR3 bases: TGTGCCAGTAGTATAACCCCGGGACTATCGGGCACAGATACTCAGTATTTT. Protein sequence: CASSITPGLSGTDTQYF.

The table lists this clone with many counts. The chain employs TRBV6-1 and TRBJ1-3; no reliable D call. The germline gives CDR1 MNHNS, CDR2 SASEGT. There are 13 residues in the CDR3. V gave up 2 bases and J gave up 4 bases, with 6 bases separating them. CDR3 amino acids: CASSELGGNTIYF. CDR3 DNA sequence: TGTGCCAGCAGTGAACTTGGAGGAAACACCATATATTTT.

Ten or more counts support this clone. The CDR3 protein is CSARAFQGTGDTQYF. In nucleotides, the CDR3 is TGCAGTGCTAGAGCGTTCCAGGGGACCGGAGATACGCAGTATTTT. The gene calls are TRBV20-1 and TRBJ2-3, with TRBD1 as a possible D gene (6 bases). The CDR3 spans 15 residues. The V and J ends lost 1 base and 5 bases respectively, with 16 bases between them. CDR1 and CDR2 (germline): DFQATT, SNEGSKA (reference sequence).

This clone was picked up a small number of times. The chain employs TRBV9 and TRBJ2-5; D is unclear. The CDR3 has 13 amino acids. The germline V gene has CDR1 SGDLS and CDR2 YYNGEE. With 1 base removed from V and 4 bases from J, the gap between germline ends came to 8 bases. The CDR3 protein is CASSVTPGETQYF. The CDR3 DNA sequence: TGTGCCAGCAGCGTAACGCCCGGAGAGACCCAGTACTTC.

In this sample, this clone turned up a few times. A much larger clone is a single base away; this may be a read error. Other DNA sequences from this sample encode an identical CDR3 as well. The CDR3 DNA sequence: TGTGCCAGTAGCTTGGGGATTCAAGAGACCCAGTACTTC. The encoded protein is CASSLGIQETQYF. V is TRBV11-2 and J is TRBJ2-5; D is unclear. The germline gives CDR1 SGHAT, CDR2 FQNNGV. This CDR3 has 13 amino acids.

This clone occurred many times. The chain couples TRBV6-2 or TRBV6-3 to TRBJ2-5; 7 bases fit TRBD2. Germline-derived CDR1 and CDR2 are MNHEY and SVGEGT. V lost 6 bases and J lost 8; bases outside the gene matches: 9. The CDR3 sequence is 13 residues long. The CDR3 DNA is TGTGCCAGCAGCCGACTAGCTCCCGACACCCAGTACTTC. Encoded protein: CASSRLAPDTQYF.

About this clone: This may come from a read error, since a much larger clone is one base off. The gene calls are TRBV7-9 and TRBJ2-2; D is possibly TRBD1 or TRBD2 (6 bases each). The CDR3 runs to 11 residues. Germline lookup yields CDR1 SEHNR and CDR2 FQNEAQ (reference sequence). DNA of the CDR3: TGTGCCAGCAGTGATAGGGGGGATCTGTTTTTT. Its translation: CASSDRGDLFF.

This clone was seen only a few times. A clone one base away is much larger, so this may be a read error. The rearrangement joins TRBV5-1 to TRBJ2-3; 13 bases line up with TRBD2. CDR1 SGHRS and CDR2 YFSETQ come from the germline V gene. CDR3 size: 19 residues. The junction had 10 bases not matched to a gene; V was cut back by 3 bases and J by 0 bases. Here the CDR3 reads CASSSGLAGVGSSTDTQYF. The CDR3 region has the DNA TGCGCCAGCAGCTCCGGACTAGCGGGGGTGGGAAGCAGCACAGATACGCAGTATTTT.

This clone was seen repeatedly, ten times or more. The V and J genes are TRBV27 and TRBJ1-2; D remains ambiguous. The CDR3 runs 15 residues. Germline V gene sequence: CDR1 MNHEY, CDR2 SMNVEV (reference sequence). V was trimmed by 4 bases and J by 3 bases, leaving 15 bases between them. This CDR3 reads CASSSPAHGDYGYTF. Here the CDR3 DNA reads TGTGCCAGCAGTTCCCCCGCTCACGGTGACTATGGCTACACCTTC.

At least ten counts were recorded for this clone. The rearrangement joins TRBV5-1 to TRBJ2-5; 8 bases fit TRBD1. The CDR3 covers 13 residues. The ends lost 4 bases at V and 5 bases at J; junction bases unmatched: 4. Germline values: CDR1 SGHRS, CDR2 YFSETQ. The CDR3 DNA follows: TGCGCCAGCAGCATGGACAGGGTTGAGACCCAGTACTTC. Encoded protein: CASSMDRVETQYF.

Ten or more counts support this clone. This CDR3 reads CASRYRPSETQYF. The DNA for the CDR3 is TGCGCCAGCAGGTACCGGCCCTCGGAGACCCAGTACTTC. The rearrangement uses TRBV10-1 and TRBJ2-5; D not resolved. V was trimmed by 6 bases and J by 5 bases, leaving 13 bases between them. Germline V gives CDR1 WNHNN, CDR2 SYGVQD (reference sequence). The CDR3 contains 13 residues.

This clone was seen many times. The V gene is TRBV7-3, the J gene TRBJ2-1; D assignment may be TRBD1 or TRBD2 (5 bases each). The germline CDR1 and CDR2 sequences are SGHTA and FQGTGA. Trimming shortened V by 5 bases and J by 1 base, and 9 bases separated the two germline ends. The CDR3 spans 14 residues. The CDR3 reads CASSGGSSYNEQFF. In DNA, the CDR3 is TGTGCCAGCAGCGGGGGTAGTTCCTACAATGAGCAGTTCTTC. Variable domain in full (rest from reference TRBV7-3 and TRBJ2-1): GAGVSQTPSNKVTEKGKYVELRCDPISGHTALYWYRQSLGQGPEFLIYFQGTGAADDSGLPNDRFFAVRPEGSVSTLKIQRTERGDSAVYLCASSGGSSYNEQFFGPGTRLTVL.

Many counts were recorded for this clone. This chain connects TRBV9 to TRBJ2-3; D perhaps matches TRBD2 (6 bases). CDR3 length equals 16 residues. Trimming removed 4 bases at V and 0 bases at J, with 15 bases between. Germline V gene sequence: CDR1 SGDLS, CDR2 YYNGEE. CDR3 DNA sequence: TGTGCCAGCAGCCCCCGATCGGGGGATAGCACAGATACGCAGTATTTT. Encoded protein: CASSPRSGDSTDTQYF.